This T cell receptor beta chain was identified in a study of control samples from healthy donors and cancer patients. Germline CDR1 reads MNHEY; CDR2 reads SMNVEV (reference sequence). The CDR3 spans 13 residues. V was cut by 4 bases and J by 4 bases, with 10 bases left in between. Measured with immunoSEQ multiplex PCR; TCRdb has only the in-frame clones, and not every one. The top ten hold about 13% of the sample, which has roughly 100,000 clones, roughly four fifths seen once. The receptor's source is a woman aged 50 to 65 in good health. The sample was blood. The V gene is TRBV27, the J gene TRBJ1-1; D possibly corresponds to TRBD1 (5 bases). The CDR3 nucleotides read TGTGCCAGCAGTTACAGGACGGCCACTGAAGCTTTCTTT. Translation: CASSYRTATEAFF.